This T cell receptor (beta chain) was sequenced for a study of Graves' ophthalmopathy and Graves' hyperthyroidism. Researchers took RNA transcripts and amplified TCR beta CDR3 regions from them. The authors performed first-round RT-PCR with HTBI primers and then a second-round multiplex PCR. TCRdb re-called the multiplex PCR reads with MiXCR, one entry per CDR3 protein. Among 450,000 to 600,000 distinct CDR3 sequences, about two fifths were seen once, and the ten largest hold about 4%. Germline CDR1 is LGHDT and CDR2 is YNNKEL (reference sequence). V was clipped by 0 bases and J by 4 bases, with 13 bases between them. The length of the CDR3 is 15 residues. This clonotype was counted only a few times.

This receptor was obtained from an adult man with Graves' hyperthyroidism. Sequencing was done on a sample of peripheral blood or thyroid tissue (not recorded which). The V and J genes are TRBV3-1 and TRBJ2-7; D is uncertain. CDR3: CASSQDFEQGYEQYF. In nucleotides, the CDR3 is TGTGCCAGCAGCCAAGATTTCGAACAAGGATACGAGCAGTACTTC.